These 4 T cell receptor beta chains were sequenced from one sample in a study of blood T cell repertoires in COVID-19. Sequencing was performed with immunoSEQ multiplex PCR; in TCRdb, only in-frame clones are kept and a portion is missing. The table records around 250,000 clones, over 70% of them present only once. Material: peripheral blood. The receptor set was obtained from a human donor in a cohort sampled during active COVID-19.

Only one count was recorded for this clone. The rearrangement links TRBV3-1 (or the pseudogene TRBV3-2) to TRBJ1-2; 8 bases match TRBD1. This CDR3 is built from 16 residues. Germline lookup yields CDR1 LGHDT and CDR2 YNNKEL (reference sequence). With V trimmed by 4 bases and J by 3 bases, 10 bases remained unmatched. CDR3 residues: CASSPPGTGSYYGYTF. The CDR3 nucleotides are TGTGCCAGCAGCCCTCCGGGGACAGGCTCTTACTATGGCTACACCTTC.

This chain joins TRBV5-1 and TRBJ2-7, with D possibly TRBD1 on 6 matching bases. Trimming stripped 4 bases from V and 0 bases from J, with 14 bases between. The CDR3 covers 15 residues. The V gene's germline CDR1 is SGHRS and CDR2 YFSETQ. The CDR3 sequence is CASSVGHRNSYEQYF. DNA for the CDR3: TGCGCCAGCAGCGTGGGACACCGAAACTCCTACGAGCAGTACTTC.

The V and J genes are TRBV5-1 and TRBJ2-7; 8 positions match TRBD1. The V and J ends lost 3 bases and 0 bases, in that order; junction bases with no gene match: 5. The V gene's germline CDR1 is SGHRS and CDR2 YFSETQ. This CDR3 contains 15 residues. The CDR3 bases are TGCGCCAGCAGCTATCTGACAGGGGACTCCTACGAGCAGTACTTC. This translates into CASSYLTGDSYEQYF.

In DNA form, the CDR3 reads TGTGCCAGCAGTGAAGCGAACCAGATGGAGTACTTC. As protein: CASSEANQMEYF. The chain is built from TRBV2 and TRBJ2-7; D is undetermined. V was clipped by 0 bases and J by 11 bases, with 11 bases between them. This CDR3 is built from 12 residues. Germline CDR1 is SNHLY and CDR2 is FYNNEI.